Sequencing of this T cell receptor (beta chain) was carried out in a study of neoadjuvant anti-PD-1 for oral cavity cancer. Background on the study: Patients without progression got a fourth dose around day 43.

Study outcomes and limitations: Each response group had just a few patients in TCR analyses.

Most tumor samples had approximately 5 ug input DNA in two replicates. The method was immunoSEQ multiplex PCR; TCRdb's version includes in-frame clones alone and lacks a portion of them. This repertoire shows approximately 23,000 clones, under 55% found once; its top ten account for under 40%. Documented time point: after neoadjuvant nivolumab, at surgical resection. In its sample, this clone was seen a few times. What it binds is unknown. Per germline, CDR1 SGHDT and CDR2 YYEEEE. This CDR3 spans 17 amino acids. With 4 bases clipped from V and 1 base from J, the junction kept 8 bases outside the gene matches.

The chain is built from TRBV5-6 and TRBJ2-5; TRBD2 matches 12 bases. This TCR was recovered from a person aged 40 to 85 with oral cavity squamous cell carcinoma. Sequences were derived from tumor tissue, sampled after nivolumab (anti-PD-1) treatment. Here the CDR3 DNA reads TGTGCCAGCAGCGCATCACTAGCGGGGGGAGTCCAAGAGACCCAGTACTTC. This encodes CASSASLAGGVQETQYF.